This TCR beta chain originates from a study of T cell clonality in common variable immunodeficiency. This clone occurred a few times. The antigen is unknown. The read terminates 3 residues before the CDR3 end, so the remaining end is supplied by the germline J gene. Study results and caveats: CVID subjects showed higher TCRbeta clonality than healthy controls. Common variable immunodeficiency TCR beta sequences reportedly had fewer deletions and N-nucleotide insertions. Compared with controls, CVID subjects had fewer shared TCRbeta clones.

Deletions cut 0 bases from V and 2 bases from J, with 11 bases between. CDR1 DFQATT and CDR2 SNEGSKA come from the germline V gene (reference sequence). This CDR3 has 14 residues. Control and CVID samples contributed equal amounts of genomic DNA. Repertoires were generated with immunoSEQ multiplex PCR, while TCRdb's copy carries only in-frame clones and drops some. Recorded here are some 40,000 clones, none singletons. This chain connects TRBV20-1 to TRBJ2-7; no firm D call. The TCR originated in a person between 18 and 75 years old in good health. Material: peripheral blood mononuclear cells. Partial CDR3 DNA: TGCAGTGCTAGAGATGAGGTCGTTACCTACGAG. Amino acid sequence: CSARDEVVTYE. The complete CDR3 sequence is CSARDEVVTYEQYF.